The 26 T cell receptor beta chains reported below all come from one sample, sequenced in a study of beta chain features in type 1 diabetes. Study results and caveats: Type 1 diabetes patients had TCRB CDR3s that were shorter (moderately but significantly so) in all four CD4+ subsets.

The isolated RNA, all of it, was reverse transcribed, so expressed TCRB transcripts were what got sequenced. Sequencing used immunoSEQ multiplex PCR; TCRdb keeps in-frame clones, though not all of them. The sample lists a few hundred thousand clones; roughly 16% were seen once. The antigens for these receptors are not known. The sample taken for sequencing was naive CD4+ T cells from blood. The receptors were gathered from a man aged 30-40 years with type 1 diabetes.

The chain's CDR3 is CASSPRDSWNEKLFF. CDR3 DNA sequence: TGTGCCAGCAGCCCCCGGGACAGCTGGAATGAAAAACTGTTTTTT. The V gene is TRBV7-8, the J gene TRBJ1-4; 7 bases fit TRBD1. V shed 5 bases and J 5 bases; nucleotides not matched to a gene: 8. The CDR3 runs to 15 residues. Germline CDR1 and CDR2: SGHVS and FQNEAQ.

This sequence joins TRBV7-2 and TRBJ2-1, with 8 bases aligning to TRBD2. V shed 5 bases, J shed 7 bases, and the junction held 10 bases outside the gene matches. The CDR3 consists of 15 residues. CDR1 is SGHTA, CDR2 FQGNSA, per germline. The CDR3 spells CASSRYAGGPNEQFF. The CDR3 DNA reads as TGTGCCAGCAGCCGATACGCGGGAGGCCCGAATGAGCAGTTCTTC.

This clone was counted between two and nine times. The gene calls are TRBV29-1 and TRBJ1-2; 7 nucleotides match TRBD1. The CDR3 has 14 residues. Germline-derived CDR1 and CDR2 are SQVTM and ANQGSEA. V trimming: 3 bases; J trimming: 0 bases; junction bases outside the gene matches: 4. The CDR3 bases are TGCAGCGTTGATATCGGACAGGCTAACTATGGCTACACCTTC. Translated, it gives CSVDIGQANYGYTF.

This clone was picked up a small number of times. The rearrangement uses TRBV5-1 and TRBJ2-3; tentative D call: TRBD2 (5 bases). The CDR3 consists of 15 residues. V lost 1 base to trimming and J lost 5 bases, with 14 bases between them. From germline, CDR1 is SGHRS and CDR2 YFSETQ. CDR3 bases: TGCGCCAGCAGCTTGATGGGGTCCAGCGGAGATACGCAGTATTTT. Translated, it gives CASSLMGSSGDTQYF.

A few counts support this clone. This chain connects TRBV29-1 to TRBJ2-3; TRBD1 agrees at 8 bases. The CDR3 length is 11 residues. The V and J ends lost 6 bases and 6 bases, in that order; junction bases with no gene match: 2. Germline V CDR1 and CDR2: SQVTM, ANQGSEA. Here the CDR3 DNA reads TGCAGCGTCCGACAGGGGGATACGCAGTATTTT. Its protein product is CSVRQGDTQYF.

This clone was detected a few times. V is TRBV19 and J is TRBJ2-3, with 11 bases identical to TRBD2. Germline V gene data show CDR1 as LNHDA and CDR2 as SQIVND (reference sequence). CDR3 length: 12 amino acids. The CDR3 DNA reads as TGTGCGACCGGGACTAGCGGAGATACGCAGTATTTT. Protein product: CATGTSGDTQYF.

This clone occurred a few times. V gene TRBV30 combines with J gene TRBJ2-7; TRBD2 matches at 7 bases. Germline-derived CDR1 and CDR2 are GTSNPN and SVGIG (reference sequence). V gave up 3 bases and J gave up 6 bases; unmatched junction bases: 11. This CDR3 has 14 residues. CDR3 in amino acids: CAWSRDYGAGEQYF. The CDR3 DNA follows: TGTGCCTGGAGCCGGGACTATGGCGCGGGCGAGCAGTACTTC.

This chain links TRBV25-1 with TRBJ2-7; D is unclear. The CDR3 sequence is 11 residues long. The germline gives CDR1 MGHDK, CDR2 SYGVNS. V dropped 8 bases and J dropped 3 bases, with 8 bases sitting between them. CDR3 loop: CASLNYYEQYF. Written as DNA, the CDR3 is TGTGCCAGCCTCAATTACTACGAGCAGTACTTC.

There are a few counts of this clone. The rearrangement uses TRBV29-1 and TRBJ2-1; the match to TRBD2 covers 8 bases. In germline, CDR1 is SQVTM, CDR2 ANQGSEA. Germline trimming cut 4 bases from V and 4 bases from J; bases unmatched to any gene: 12. CDR3 length: 16 amino acids. CDR3 DNA: TGCAGCGTTGGCGGTAGTAATGCGGGAGGATACAATGAGCAGTTCTTC. This sequence encodes CSVGGSNAGGYNEQFF.

V is TRBV27 and J is TRBJ2-1, with unresolved D. V lost 5 bases and J 7 bases, leaving 12 bases between the germline ends. The CDR3 contains 13 residues. Germline CDR1 is MNHEY and CDR2 is SMNVEV (reference sequence). CDR3 bases: TGTGCCAGCAGTCCATCTTTCGGGAATGAGCAGTTCTTC. Amino acids: CASSPSFGNEQFF.

The V gene is TRBV29-1, the J gene TRBJ2-7; 7 bases line up with TRBD1. The CDR3 is 12 amino acids. V shed 7 bases and J 1 base; nucleotides not matched to a gene: 4. Germline CDR1 SQVTM, CDR2 ANQGSEA. The CDR3 bases are TGCAGCGGCCGGGACAGTTCCTACGAGCAGTACTTC. Translating it yields CSGRDSSYEQYF.

The gene calls are TRBV27 and TRBJ2-1; 14 bases line up with TRBD2. Germline V gene sequence: CDR1 MNHEY, CDR2 SMNVEV (reference sequence). The CDR3 extends over 17 amino acids. The J segment lost 2 bases and the V segment lost 6 bases, leaving 6 bases of the junction unmatched. Here the CDR3 DNA reads TGTGCCAGCAGACAAGGACTAGCGGGAGGCGCCTACAATGAGCAGTTCTTC. Its protein product is CASRQGLAGGAYNEQFF.

The J gene is TRBJ2-6, the V gene TRBV6-5; D may be TRBD1 (6 bases). Trimming pared 5 bases from V and 1 base from J, leaving 9 bases between. Germline CDR1 MNHEY, CDR2 SVGAGI. The CDR3 sequence is 15 residues long. The DNA for the CDR3 is TGTGCCAGCAGTATCCAGGGGTCTGGGGCCAACGTCCTGACTTTC. Its translation: CASSIQGSGANVLTF.

The genes are TRBV28 and TRBJ2-4, with D unresolved. The CDR3 is made up of 12 amino acids. Germline V gives CDR1 MDHEN, CDR2 SYDVKM. Trimming shortened V by 2 bases and J by 5 bases, and 4 bases separated the two germline ends. The CDR3 DNA is TGTGCCAGCAGTTTAGGTGAAAACATTCAGTACTTC. This encodes CASSLGENIQYF.

This chain joins TRBV20-1 and TRBJ2-3; D not certain. The V and J ends lost 5 bases and 6 bases respectively, with 9 bases between them. Germline values: CDR1 DFQATT, CDR2 SNEGSKA (reference sequence). The CDR3 covers 11 residues. The DNA for the CDR3 is TGCAGTGCTCCCGAGAGTGATACGCAGTATTTT. Its translation is CSAPESDTQYF.

This clone was found a few times. This CDR3 reads CASSFEYKQYF. In DNA, the CDR3 is TGTGCCAGCAGCTTTGAATACAAGCAGTACTTC. The V gene is TRBV7-8, the J gene TRBJ2-7, with unresolved D. The CDR3 has 11 residues. CDR1 SGHVS and CDR2 FQNEAQ come from the germline V gene. The V end was cut by 3 bases, the J end by 8 bases, with 8 bases between.

This sequence joins TRBV7-2 and TRBJ1-2; the match to TRBD1 covers 9 bases. The germline gives CDR1 SGHTA, CDR2 FQGNSA. V lost 6 bases to trimming and J lost 8 bases; unmatched junction nucleotides: 7. The CDR3 totals 13 residues. CDR3 residues: CASSRDRVTGYTF. In DNA, the CDR3 is TGTGCCAGCAGTCGGGACAGGGTAACAGGCTACACCTTC. Complete variable domain (other parts from reference TRBV7-2 and TRBJ1-2): GAGVSQSPSNKVTEKGKDVELRCDPISGHTALYWYRQSLGQGLEFLIYFQGNSAPDKSGLPSDRFSAERTGGSVSTLTIQRTQQEDSAVYLCASSRDRVTGYTFGSGTRLTVV.

This clone was observed a handful of times. J is TRBJ2-1 and V is TRBV28; 7 bases agree with TRBD2. J was trimmed by 6 bases and V by 6 bases; bases with no gene match: 2. This CDR3 has 12 amino acids. From germline, CDR1 is MDHEN and CDR2 SYDVKM. Here the CDR3 DNA reads TGTGCCAGCAGGTGGGGGGGCAATGAGCAGTTCTTC. Its translation: CASRWGGNEQFF.

A note on this clone: This specimen includes other DNA sequences encoding the same CDR3. The genes are TRBV4-1 and TRBJ2-7, with TRBD1 identical over 7 bases. This CDR3 has 13 residues. V lost 3 bases and J lost 3; bases outside the gene matches: 2. Germline V gene lookup returns CDR1 MGHRA and CDR2 YSYEKL. CDR3 nucleotide sequence: TGCGCCAGCAGCCAGGGACAGTACTACGAGCAGTACTTC. Translating gives CASSQGQYYEQYF.

Only a few counts were recorded for this clone. V gene TRBV12-5 combines with J gene TRBJ1-2; the D is unclear. The germline V gene encodes CDR1 LGHNT and CDR2 FRNRAP. The CDR3 contains 12 residues. V was cut by 1 base and J by 8 bases, with 8 bases left in between. The DNA for the CDR3 is TGTGCTAGTGGTTTGGGCCATGGGGGCTACACCTTC. Residues: CASGLGHGGYTF. The full variable domain, rest sourced from reference TRBV12-5 and TRBJ1-2, is DARVTQTPRHKVTEMGQEVTMRCQPILGHNTVFWYRQTMMQGLELLAYFRNRAPLDDSGMPKDRFSAEMPDATLATLKIQPSEPRDSAVYFCASGLGHGGYTFGSGTRLTVV.

This clone was picked up a small number of times. Its ends do not fully match the called genes, so a read error is possible. J is TRBJ2-1 and V is TRBV7-7; tentatively, D is TRBD2 (6 bases). The CDR3 length is 13 residues. Germline CDR1 is SSHAT and CDR2 is FNYEAQ (reference sequence). The CDR3 DNA is TGTGCTAGCAGGAAAGCGGGTTACAATGAGCAGTTCTTC. This codes for CASRKAGYNEQFF.

Details on this clone: This same CDR3 is encoded by further DNA sequences in the sample. J is TRBJ2-1 and V is TRBV30, with 8 bases matching TRBD2. The CDR3 has 15 residues. The ends lost 4 bases at V and 8 bases at J; junction bases unmatched: 13. The germline CDR1 and CDR2 sequences are GTSNPN and SVGIG (reference sequence). CDR3 nucleotides: TGTGCCTGGACGTCGGGTCTAGCGGGTATCGATGAGCAGTTCTTC. Protein product: CAWTSGLAGIDEQFF.

The V gene is TRBV15, the J gene TRBJ2-1; 8 positions agree with TRBD2. Germline assignment: CDR1 LNHNV and CDR2 YYDKDF (reference sequence). J was trimmed by 5 bases and V by 1 base; bases with no gene match: 7. CDR3 size: 16 residues. The chain's CDR3 is CATSRARLAFNNEQFF. In DNA form, the CDR3 reads TGTGCCACCAGCAGAGCAAGACTAGCGTTTAACAATGAGCAGTTCTTC.

The chain uses TRBV5-6 and TRBJ1-3; D remains unclear. V was cut by 4 bases and J by 4 bases, with 9 bases left in between. Germline V gives CDR1 SGHDT, CDR2 YYEEEE. The CDR3 is made up of 13 amino acids. CDR3 bases: TGTGCCAGCAGCCATACGAGGGGAAACACCATATATTTT. Protein sequence: CASSHTRGNTIYF.

This clone was detected a few times. CDR3 bases: TGCGCCAGCAGCCCACTTCCGGGTAGCCCCCGAACCTACAATGAGCAGTTCTTC. Its protein is CASSPLPGSPRTYNEQFF. The V call is TRBV4-1, the J call TRBJ2-1; D remains unclear. With 4 bases removed from V and 2 bases from J, the gap between germline ends came to 21 bases. The germline V gene has CDR1 MGHRA and CDR2 YSYEKL. The CDR3 is 18 amino acids.

This rearrangement joins TRBV7-9 to TRBJ2-7; maybe TRBD2 (6 bases). Germline V gene lookup returns CDR1 SEHNR and CDR2 FQNEAQ (reference sequence). V gave up 6 bases and J gave up 1 base, with 19 bases separating them. The CDR3 has 16 residues. The CDR3 is CASSLTGAVGSYEQYF. CDR3 DNA: TGTGCCAGCAGTCTTACGGGAGCAGTAGGTTCCTACGAGCAGTACTTC.